These 14 T cell receptor beta chains share one sample of origin, sequenced in a study of CD8+ T cells in alopecia areata. RNA extraction was followed by reverse transcription into cDNA, which acted as the sequencing template. The table came from immunoSEQ multiplex PCR; TCRdb's copy has only in-frame clones and leaves some out. Among some 170,000 clones listed, 58% were seen once. The sample's treatment: oral pan-JAK inhibitor, 5-10 mg twice daily. This material consisted of CD4+ T cells sorted from blood, taken at approximately week 60, from a patient treated with tofacitinib. The receptors stem from a human donor with alopecia areata.

CDR3 in amino acids: CASSLVAIQETQYF. The CDR3 nucleotides read TGTGCCAGCAGCTTAGTCGCGATTCAAGAGACCCAGTACTTC. The chain links TRBV11-3 to TRBJ2-5; D unresolved. The CDR3 loop spans 14 amino acids. With 1 base removed from V and 2 bases from J, the gap between germline ends came to 8 bases. Germline V gene lookup returns CDR1 SGHNT and CDR2 YENEEA.

The rearrangement links TRBV20-1 to TRBJ2-5; possible D gene TRBD1, 5 bases. Germline V CDR1 and CDR2: DFQATT, SNEGSKA (reference sequence). CDR3 size: 11 residues. Trimming stripped 6 bases from V and 3 bases from J, with 8 bases between. The CDR3 spells CSALREETQYF. CDR3 nucleotides: TGCAGTGCGCTCAGGGAAGAGACCCAGTACTTC.

The chain joins TRBV30 to TRBJ1-2, with 7 nucleotides matching TRBD1. The CDR3 spans 15 residues. Germline V CDR1 and CDR2: GTSNPN, SVGIG (reference sequence). J was trimmed by 2 bases and V by 4 bases; bases with no gene match: 10. The CDR3 sequence: CAWIRTGVANYGYTF. The DNA of the CDR3 is TGTGCCTGGATTAGAACAGGGGTAGCCAACTATGGCTACACCTTC. Full variable domain (outside the CDR3, taken from reference TRBV30 and TRBJ1-2): SQTIHQWPATLVQPVGSPLSLECTVEGTSNPNLYWYRQAAGRGLQLLFYSVGIGQISSEVPQNLSASRPQDRQFILSSKKLLLSDSGFYLCAWIRTGVANYGYTFGSGTRLTVV.

This clone was counted a few times. This rearrangement joins TRBV9 to TRBJ2-1; possibly TRBD2 for D (5 bases). CDR3 length: 12 amino acids. Trimming left V 3 bases short and J 10 bases short, with 11 bases between. Per germline, CDR1 SGDLS and CDR2 YYNGEE. CDR3 amino acids: CASSAYRGEQFF. The CDR3 nucleotides read TGTGCCAGCAGCGCATACCGGGGAGAGCAGTTCTTC.

This clone has only a few counts. The chain combines TRBV29-1 with TRBJ2-2; possible D gene TRBD2, 5 bases. The germline V gene has CDR1 SQVTM and CDR2 ANQGSEA. The V and J ends lost 4 bases and 4 bases respectively, with 13 bases between them. This CDR3 spans 14 amino acids. CDR3 loop: CSVGVYEGTGELFF. The CDR3 coding sequence is TGCAGCGTTGGAGTCTACGAGGGCACCGGGGAGCTGTTTTTT.

V and J are TRBV30 and TRBJ1-1, with D uncertain. V lost 1 base, J lost 4 bases, and 19 bases lay in between. The CDR3 runs 16 residues. The germline CDR1 and CDR2 sequences are GTSNPN and SVGIG (reference sequence). CDR3 bases: TGTGCCTGGAGTGCCTCGAGGACGTATACCTCCACTGAAGCTTTCTTT. Amino acids: CAWSASRTYTSTEAFF.

This rearrangement joins TRBV30 to TRBJ1-3, with D unresolved. Germline V gene sequence: CDR1 GTSNPN, CDR2 SVGIG (reference sequence). The CDR3 spans 16 residues. The ends were cut back, 4 bases at V and 0 bases at J, with 16 bases in the middle. The DNA of the CDR3 is TGTGCCTGGAATCTAGGTTTGGGCCGCTCTGGAAACACCATATATTTT. Encoded protein: CAWNLGLGRSGNTIYF.

This clone was counted a single time. This sequence joins TRBV2 and TRBJ2-5; 7 bases agree with TRBD1. The J call may be wrong; the DNA end is better matched by TRBJ2-7. Germline-derived CDR1 and CDR2 are SNHLY and FYNNEI. The CDR3 covers 16 residues. Written as DNA, the CDR3 is TGTGCCAGCAGTGAAGCAGGGGGCAGGGCTTCCTACGAGCAGTACTTC. This gives the protein CASSEAGGRASYEQYF.

The chain links TRBV29-1 to TRBJ2-7, with TRBD1 identical over 7 bases. Germline lookup yields CDR1 SQVTM and CDR2 ANQGSEA. J gave up 0 bases and V 4 bases, and 3 bases lay outside the gene matches. The CDR3 totals 13 residues. DNA of the CDR3: TGCAGCGTTGTGAGACAGGGCTCCTACGAGCAGTACTTC. Protein product: CSVVRQGSYEQYF.

The chain is built from TRBV30 and TRBJ1-2; D call uncertain. Trimming removed 5 bases at V and 1 base at J, with 8 bases between. This CDR3 is built from 12 residues. Germline V gene sequence: CDR1 GTSNPN, CDR2 SVGIG (reference sequence). The DNA for the CDR3 is TGTGCCTGGTTCGGCCATAACTATGGCTACACCTTC. Its translation is CAWFGHNYGYTF.

This clone turned up a few times. The chain uses TRBV4-2 and TRBJ2-5; 7 nucleotides agree with TRBD2. Germline CDR1 reads LGHNA; CDR2 reads YNFKEQ. This CDR3 has 15 amino acids. V shed 2 bases and J 7 bases; nucleotides not matched to a gene: 10. For the CDR3, the DNA is TGTGCCAGCAGCCAAAGCGGGCAGCGCGGGGGGACCCAGTACTTC. It yields the protein CASSQSGQRGGTQYF.

Many counts were recorded for this clone. The rearrangement uses TRBV11-2 and TRBJ2-5; 7 bases line up with TRBD2. CDR1 SGHAT and CDR2 FQNNGV come from the germline V gene. After removal of 0 bases from V and 4 bases from J, the junction contained 2 bases not matched to a gene. The CDR3 is made up of 14 amino acids. The CDR3 spells CASSLEPSGETQYF. CDR3 DNA: TGTGCCAGCAGCTTAGAACCTAGCGGAGAGACCCAGTACTTC.

This clone showed up just once. This chain links TRBV7-9 with TRBJ2-7; 7 bases match TRBD1. The CDR3 runs 15 residues. V trimming: 4 bases; J trimming: 2 bases; junction bases outside the gene matches: 8. Germline V gene data show CDR1 as SEHNR and CDR2 as FQNEAQ (reference sequence). DNA for the CDR3: TGTGCCAGCAGCTCGGGACAGCCTGGGACCTACGAGCAGTACTTC. Translated: CASSSGQPGTYEQYF.

The V call is TRBV6-5, the J call TRBJ1-4; D uncertain. The V gene's germline CDR1 is MNHEY and CDR2 SVGAGI. V lost 6 bases and J lost 7, with 15 bases in between. CDR3 size: 14 residues. Here the CDR3 reads CASRQHSGGEKLFF. The CDR3 region has the DNA TGTGCCAGCAGACAACATTCCGGCGGTGAAAAACTGTTTTTT.